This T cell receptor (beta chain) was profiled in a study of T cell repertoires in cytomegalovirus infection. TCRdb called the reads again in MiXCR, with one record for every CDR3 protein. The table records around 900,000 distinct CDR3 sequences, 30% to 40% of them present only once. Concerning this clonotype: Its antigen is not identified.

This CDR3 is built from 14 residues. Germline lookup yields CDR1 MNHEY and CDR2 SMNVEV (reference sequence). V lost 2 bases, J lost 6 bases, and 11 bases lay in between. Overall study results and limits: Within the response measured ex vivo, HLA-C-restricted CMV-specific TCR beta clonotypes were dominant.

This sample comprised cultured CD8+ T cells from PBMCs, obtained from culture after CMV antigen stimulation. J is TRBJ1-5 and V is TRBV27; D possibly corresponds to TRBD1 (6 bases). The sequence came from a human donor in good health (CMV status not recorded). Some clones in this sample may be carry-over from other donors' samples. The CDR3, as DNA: TGTGCCAGCAGTTTAACGGGGGCTGCTCAGCCCCAGCATTTT. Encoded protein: CASSLTGAAQPQHF.